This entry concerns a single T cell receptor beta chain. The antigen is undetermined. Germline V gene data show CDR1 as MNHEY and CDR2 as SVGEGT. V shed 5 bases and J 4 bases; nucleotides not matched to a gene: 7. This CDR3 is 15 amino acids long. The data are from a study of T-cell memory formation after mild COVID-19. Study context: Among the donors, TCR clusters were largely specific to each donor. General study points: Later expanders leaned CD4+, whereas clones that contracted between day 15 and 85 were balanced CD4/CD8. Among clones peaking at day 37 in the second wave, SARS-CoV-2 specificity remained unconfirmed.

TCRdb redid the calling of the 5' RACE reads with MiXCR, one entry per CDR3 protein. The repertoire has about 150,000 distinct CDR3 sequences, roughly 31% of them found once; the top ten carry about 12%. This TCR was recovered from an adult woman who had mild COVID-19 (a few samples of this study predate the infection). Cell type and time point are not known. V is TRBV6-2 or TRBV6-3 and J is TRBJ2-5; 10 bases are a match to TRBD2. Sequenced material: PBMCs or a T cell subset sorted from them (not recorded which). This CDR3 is CASSPSGGSGETQYF. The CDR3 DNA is TGTGCCAGCAGTCCTAGCGGGGGTTCCGGAGAGACCCAGTACTTC.